The clone carrying this TCR beta chain counts as medium-sized. Its antigen is unidentified. Each cDNA molecule carried a unique molecular identifier. Each CDR3 protein gets one entry after TCRdb re-called the 5' RACE reads with MiXCR. The sample yields 17,000 or so distinct CDR3 sequences, about 6% seen once. The data stem from a study of early T cells in non-severe SARS-CoV-2 infection. Study-level information: The authors sequenced bulk RNA from unsorted whole blood, leaving chains unpaired. Study-wide results and caveats: Private and CD4 specificities were missed by VDJdb matching, skewed to anti-spike CD8.

The receptor was isolated from an adult who was a healthcare worker with PCR-confirmed SARS-CoV-2 infection or an uninfected control (not recorded which). The specimen was whole blood, collected at baseline.

CDR3 residues: CASTQDRDSYNSPLHF. The DNA of the CDR3 is TGCGCCAGCACACAAGACCGAGACTCCTATAATTCACCCCTCCACTTT. The rearrangement joins TRBV10-1 to TRBJ1-6; D not resolved. The germline CDR1 and CDR2 sequences are WNHNN and SYGVQD (reference sequence). The CDR3 sequence is 16 residues long. V was trimmed by 7 bases and J by 0 bases, leaving 13 bases between them.